In its sample, the clone carrying this T cell receptor (beta chain) was seen a few times. What it binds is unknown. Generated by immunoSEQ multiplex PCR, the TCRdb table keeps only in-frame clones and is missing some. The repertoire holds about 150,000 clones, with roughly 90% as singletons. These data originate in a study of T cell responses to AZD1222 COVID-19 vaccine. General study results and limits: Across spike, vaccine-associated CD4 TCRs were found, dominant at 160-218 and 743-854.

This CDR3 spans 19 amino acids. Germline lookup yields CDR1 MDHEN and CDR2 SYDVKM. Losses at the gene ends were 5 bases for V and 6 bases for J; bases not matched to a gene: 18. The sequencing here drew on peripheral blood, taken on day 0 of AZD1222 vaccination. This chain connects TRBV28 to TRBJ2-7; 14 nucleotides align to TRBD2. This clonotype originated in an adult in good health. CDR3 DNA: TGTGCCAGCAGTCCACCGCCCGGGACTAGCGGGAGCTTCGGGGCCGAGCAGTACTTC. Protein product: CASSPPPGTSGSFGAEQYF.